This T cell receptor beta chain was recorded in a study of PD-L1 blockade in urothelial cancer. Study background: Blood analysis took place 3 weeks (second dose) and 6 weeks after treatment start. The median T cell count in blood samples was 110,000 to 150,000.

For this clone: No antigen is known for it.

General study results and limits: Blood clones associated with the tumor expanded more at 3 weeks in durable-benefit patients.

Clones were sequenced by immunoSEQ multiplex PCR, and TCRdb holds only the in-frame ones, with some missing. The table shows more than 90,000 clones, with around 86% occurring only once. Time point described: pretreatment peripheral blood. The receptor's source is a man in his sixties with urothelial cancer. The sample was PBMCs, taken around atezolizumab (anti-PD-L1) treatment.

The CDR3 region has the DNA TGTGCCAGCAGCGTAGTAAGGCCTAGCGGGACTAACACAGATACGCAGTATTTT. Its protein is CASSVVRPSGTNTDTQYF. This chain uses TRBV9 with TRBJ2-3; 9 bases map to TRBD2. CDR1 and CDR2 from the germline V gene are SGDLS and YYNGEE. Unmatched junction bases numbered 10, after V lost 0 bases and J lost 2 bases. The CDR3 is 18 amino acids.